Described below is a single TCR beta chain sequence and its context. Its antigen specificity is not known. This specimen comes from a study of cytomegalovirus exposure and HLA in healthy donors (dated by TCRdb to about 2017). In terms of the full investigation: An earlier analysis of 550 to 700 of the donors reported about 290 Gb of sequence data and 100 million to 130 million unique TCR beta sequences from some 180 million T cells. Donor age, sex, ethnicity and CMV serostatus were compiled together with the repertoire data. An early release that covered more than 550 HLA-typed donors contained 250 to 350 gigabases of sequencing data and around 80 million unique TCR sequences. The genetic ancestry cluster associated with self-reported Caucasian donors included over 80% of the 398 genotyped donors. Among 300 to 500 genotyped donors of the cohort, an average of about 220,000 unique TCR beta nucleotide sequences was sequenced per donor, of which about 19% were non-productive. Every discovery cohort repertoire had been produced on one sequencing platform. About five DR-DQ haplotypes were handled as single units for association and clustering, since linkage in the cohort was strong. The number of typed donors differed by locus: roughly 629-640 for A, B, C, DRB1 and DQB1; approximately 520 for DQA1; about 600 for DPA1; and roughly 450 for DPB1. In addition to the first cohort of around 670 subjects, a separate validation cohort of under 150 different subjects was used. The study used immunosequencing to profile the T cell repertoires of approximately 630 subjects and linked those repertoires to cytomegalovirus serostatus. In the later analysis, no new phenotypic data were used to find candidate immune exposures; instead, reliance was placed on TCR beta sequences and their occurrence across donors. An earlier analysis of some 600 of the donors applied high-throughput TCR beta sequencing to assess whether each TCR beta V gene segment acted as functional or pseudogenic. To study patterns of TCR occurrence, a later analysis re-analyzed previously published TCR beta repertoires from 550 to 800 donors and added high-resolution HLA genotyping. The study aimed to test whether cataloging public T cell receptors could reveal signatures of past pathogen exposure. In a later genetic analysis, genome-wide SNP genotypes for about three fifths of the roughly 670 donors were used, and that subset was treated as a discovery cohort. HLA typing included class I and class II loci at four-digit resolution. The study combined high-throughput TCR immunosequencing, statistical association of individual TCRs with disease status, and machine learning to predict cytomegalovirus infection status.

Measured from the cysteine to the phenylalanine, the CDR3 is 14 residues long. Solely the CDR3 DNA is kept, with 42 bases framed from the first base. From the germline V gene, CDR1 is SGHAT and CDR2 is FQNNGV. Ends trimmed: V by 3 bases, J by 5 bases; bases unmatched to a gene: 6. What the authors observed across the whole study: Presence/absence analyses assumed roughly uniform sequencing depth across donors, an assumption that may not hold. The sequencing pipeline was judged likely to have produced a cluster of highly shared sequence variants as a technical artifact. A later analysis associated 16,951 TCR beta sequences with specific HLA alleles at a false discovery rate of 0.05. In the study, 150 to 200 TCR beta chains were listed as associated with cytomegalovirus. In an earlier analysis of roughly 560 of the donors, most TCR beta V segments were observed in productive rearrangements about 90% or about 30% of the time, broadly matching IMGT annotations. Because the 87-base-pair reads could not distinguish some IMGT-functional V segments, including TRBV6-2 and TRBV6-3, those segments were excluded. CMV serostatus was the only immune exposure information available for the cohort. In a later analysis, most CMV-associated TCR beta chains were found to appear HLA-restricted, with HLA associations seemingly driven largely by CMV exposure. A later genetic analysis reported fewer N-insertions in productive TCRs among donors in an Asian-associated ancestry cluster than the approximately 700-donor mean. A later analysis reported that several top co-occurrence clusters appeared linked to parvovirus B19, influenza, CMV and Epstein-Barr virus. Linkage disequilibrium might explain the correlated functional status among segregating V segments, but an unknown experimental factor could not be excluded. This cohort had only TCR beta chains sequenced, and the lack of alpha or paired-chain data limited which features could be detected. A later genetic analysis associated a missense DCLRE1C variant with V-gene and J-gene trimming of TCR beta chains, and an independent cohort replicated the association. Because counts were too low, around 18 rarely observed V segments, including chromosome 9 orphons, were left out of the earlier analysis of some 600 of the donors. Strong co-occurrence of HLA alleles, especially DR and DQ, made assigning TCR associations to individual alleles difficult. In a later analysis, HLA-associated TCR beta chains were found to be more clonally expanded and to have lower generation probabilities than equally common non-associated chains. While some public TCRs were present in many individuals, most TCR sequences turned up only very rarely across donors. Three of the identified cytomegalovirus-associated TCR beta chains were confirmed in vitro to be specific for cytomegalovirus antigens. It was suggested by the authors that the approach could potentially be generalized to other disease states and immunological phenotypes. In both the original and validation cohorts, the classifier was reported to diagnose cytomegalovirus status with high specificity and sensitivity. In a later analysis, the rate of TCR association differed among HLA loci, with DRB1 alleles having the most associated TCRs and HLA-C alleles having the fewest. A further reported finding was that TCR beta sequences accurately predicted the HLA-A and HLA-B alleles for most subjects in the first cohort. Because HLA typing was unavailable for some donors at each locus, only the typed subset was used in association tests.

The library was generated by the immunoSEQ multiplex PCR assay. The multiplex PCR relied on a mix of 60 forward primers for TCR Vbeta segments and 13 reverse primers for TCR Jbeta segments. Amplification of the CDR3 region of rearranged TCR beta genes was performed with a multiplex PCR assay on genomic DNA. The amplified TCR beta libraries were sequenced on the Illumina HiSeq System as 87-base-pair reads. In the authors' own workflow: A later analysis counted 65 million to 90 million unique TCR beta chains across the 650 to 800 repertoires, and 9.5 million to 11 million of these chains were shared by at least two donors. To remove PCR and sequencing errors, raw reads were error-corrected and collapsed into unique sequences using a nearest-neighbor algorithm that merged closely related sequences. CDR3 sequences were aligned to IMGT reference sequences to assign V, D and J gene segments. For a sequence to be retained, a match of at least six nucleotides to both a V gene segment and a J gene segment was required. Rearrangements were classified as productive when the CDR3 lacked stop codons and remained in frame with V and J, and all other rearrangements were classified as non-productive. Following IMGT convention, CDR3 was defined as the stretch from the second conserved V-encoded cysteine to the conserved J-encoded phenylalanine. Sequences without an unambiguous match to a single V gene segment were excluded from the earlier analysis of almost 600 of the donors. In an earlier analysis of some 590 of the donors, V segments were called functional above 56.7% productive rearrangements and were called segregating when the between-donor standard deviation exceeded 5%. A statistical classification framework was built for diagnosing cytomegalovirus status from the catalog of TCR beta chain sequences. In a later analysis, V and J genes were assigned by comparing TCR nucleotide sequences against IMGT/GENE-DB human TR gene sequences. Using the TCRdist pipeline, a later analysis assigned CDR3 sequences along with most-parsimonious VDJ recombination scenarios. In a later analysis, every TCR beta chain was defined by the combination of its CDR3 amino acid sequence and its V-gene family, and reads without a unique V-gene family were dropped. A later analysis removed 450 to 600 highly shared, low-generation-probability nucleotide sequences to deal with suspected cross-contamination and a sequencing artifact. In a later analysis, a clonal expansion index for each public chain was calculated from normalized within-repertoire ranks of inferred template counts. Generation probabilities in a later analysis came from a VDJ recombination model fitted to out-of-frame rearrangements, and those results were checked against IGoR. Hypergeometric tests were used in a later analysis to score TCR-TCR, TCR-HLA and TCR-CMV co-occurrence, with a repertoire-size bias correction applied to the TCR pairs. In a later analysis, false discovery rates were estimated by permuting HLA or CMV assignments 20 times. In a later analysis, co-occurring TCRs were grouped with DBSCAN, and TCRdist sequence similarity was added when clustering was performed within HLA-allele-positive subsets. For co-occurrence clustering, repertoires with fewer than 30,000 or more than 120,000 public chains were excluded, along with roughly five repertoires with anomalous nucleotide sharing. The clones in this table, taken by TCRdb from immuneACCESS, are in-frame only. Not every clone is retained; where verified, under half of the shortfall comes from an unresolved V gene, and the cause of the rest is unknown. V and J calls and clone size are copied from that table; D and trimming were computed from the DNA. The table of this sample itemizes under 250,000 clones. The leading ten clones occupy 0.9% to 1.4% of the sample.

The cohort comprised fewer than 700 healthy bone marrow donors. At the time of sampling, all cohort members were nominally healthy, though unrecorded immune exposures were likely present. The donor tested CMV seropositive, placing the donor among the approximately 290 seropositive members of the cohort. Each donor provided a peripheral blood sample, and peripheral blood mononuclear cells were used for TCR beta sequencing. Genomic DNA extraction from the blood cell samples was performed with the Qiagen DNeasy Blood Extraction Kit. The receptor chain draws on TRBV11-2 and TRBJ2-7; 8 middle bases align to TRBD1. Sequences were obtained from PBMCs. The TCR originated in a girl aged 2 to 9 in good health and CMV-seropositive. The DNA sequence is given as TGTGCCAGCAGCTTTGGACAGGGATCTGACGAGCAGTACTTC. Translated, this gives CASSFGQGSDEQYF.